The 7 T cell receptor beta chains below come from one sample, sequenced in a study of blood T cell repertoires in COVID-19. Profiling relied on immunoSEQ multiplex PCR, and the TCRdb table lists in-frame clones only, not all of them. The table lists hundreds of thousands of clones, around 87% of them singletons. Sequences were obtained from PBMCs or T cells enriched from blood (not recorded which). The receptor source for this set is a man aged 40-55 years in a cohort exposed to, infected with or recovered from COVID-19 (not recorded which).

Worth noting for this clone: Compared with germline, one end of the junction differs, possibly owing to a read error. The chain combines TRBV27 with TRBJ2-2, with 14 bases identical to TRBD2. This CDR3 is built from 16 residues. The V gene's germline CDR1 is MNHEY and CDR2 SMNVEV (reference sequence). The CDR3 protein is CASSSGTSGSSRGAVF. As DNA, the CDR3 is TGTGCCAGCAGTTCCGGGACTAGCGGGAGTAGCCGGGGAGCTGTTTTT.

The chain carries TRBV4-1 and TRBJ2-1; possibly TRBD1 for D (5 bases). The germline V gene has CDR1 MGHRA and CDR2 YSYEKL. This CDR3 spans 13 amino acids. V was trimmed by 0 bases and J by 10 bases, leaving 10 bases between them. The CDR3 loop reads CASSQEGPREQFF. In DNA form, the CDR3 reads TGCGCCAGCAGCCAAGAGGGGCCTCGGGAGCAGTTCTTC.

The CDR3 DNA reads as TGTGCCAGCAGCTCAAGGACTAGCGGGAGACGGTGGGGCCAAGAGACCCAGTACTTC. Protein: CASSSRTSGRRWGQETQYF. The J gene is TRBJ2-5, the V gene TRBV6-6; 13 nucleotides line up with TRBD2. CDR3 size: 19 residues. Germline V gene sequence: CDR1 MNHNY, CDR2 SVGAGI (reference sequence). With V trimmed by 6 bases and J by 1 base, 14 bases remained unmatched.

The chain couples TRBV4-1 to TRBJ2-1; 8 bases map to TRBD1. This CDR3 is built from 17 residues. With 0 bases clipped from V and 3 bases from J, the junction kept 7 bases outside the gene matches. Germline lookup yields CDR1 MGHRA and CDR2 YSYEKL. The CDR3: CASSQDSGTGVYNEQFF. Here the CDR3 DNA reads TGCGCCAGCAGCCAAGATTCGGGGACAGGAGTCTACAATGAGCAGTTCTTC.

J is TRBJ2-2 and V is TRBV5-1; 9 nucleotides align to TRBD1. This CDR3 is 15 amino acids long. V gave up 0 bases and J gave up 6 bases; unmatched junction bases: 3. The germline CDR1 and CDR2 sequences are SGHRS and YFSETQ. CDR3 nucleotides: TGCGCCAGCAGCTTGGGGACAGGGGAATCCGGGGAGCTGTTTTTT. As protein: CASSLGTGESGELFF.

The chain uses TRBV28 and TRBJ1-3; weak D call: TRBD1 (6 bases). V gave up 4 bases and J gave up 7 bases, with 17 bases separating them. The CDR3 has 15 amino acids. Germline assignment: CDR1 MDHEN and CDR2 SYDVKM. DNA for the CDR3: TGTGCCAGCAGTTCAGGAAACAGGGATCGGAACACCATATATTTT. Amino acid sequence: CASSSGNRDRNTIYF.

The chain recombines TRBV29-1 with TRBJ1-2; 7 positions match TRBD1. The V segment lost 2 bases and the J segment 4 bases; nucleotides outside the gene matches: 7. The length of the CDR3 is 14 residues. Germline CDR1 is SQVTM and CDR2 is ANQGSEA. CDR3 sequence (DNA): TGCAGCGTTGAATCCCAGGGGGTCGGCTATGGCTACACCTTC. It codes for CSVESQGVGYGYTF.